This entry features one T cell receptor (beta chain) sequence. Its antigen is unknown. Germline CDR1 LNHNV, CDR2 YYDKDF (reference sequence). The CDR3 contains 12 residues. Between the trimmed V and J ends, which lost 0 bases and 4 bases, there was a span of 4 bases. The PCR employed 60 Vbeta primers together with 13 Jbeta primers. Profiling relied on immunoSEQ multiplex PCR, and the TCRdb table lists in-frame clones only, not all of them. The sample includes about 140,000 clones, approximately 80% of them seen just once. These data come from a study of cytomegalovirus exposure and HLA in healthy donors. General study points: Analyses of presence and absence presupposed an approximately uniform sequencing depth across donors. In a later analysis, TCR beta V- and J-gene trimming was associated with a missense DCLRE1C variant.

What was sequenced was PBMCs. The gene calls are TRBV15 and TRBJ2-7; D gene unclear. The receptor comes from a man younger than 45 in good health and CMV-seronegative. In nucleotides, the CDR3 is TGTGCCACCAGCAGAGATCTGTACGAGCAGTACTTC. Amino acids: CATSRDLYEQYF.